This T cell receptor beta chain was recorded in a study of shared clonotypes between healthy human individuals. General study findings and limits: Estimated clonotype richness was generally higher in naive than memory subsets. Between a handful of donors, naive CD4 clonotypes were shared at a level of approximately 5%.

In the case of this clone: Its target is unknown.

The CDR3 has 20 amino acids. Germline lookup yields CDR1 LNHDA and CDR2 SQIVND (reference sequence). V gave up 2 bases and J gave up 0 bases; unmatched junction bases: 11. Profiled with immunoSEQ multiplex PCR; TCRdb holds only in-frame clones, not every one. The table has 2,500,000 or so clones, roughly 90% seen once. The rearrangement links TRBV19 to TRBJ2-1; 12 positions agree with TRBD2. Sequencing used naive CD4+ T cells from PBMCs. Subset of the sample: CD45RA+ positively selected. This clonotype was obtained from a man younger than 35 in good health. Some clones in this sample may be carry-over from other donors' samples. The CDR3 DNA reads TGTGCCAGTAGTATAACCGGGACTAGCGGGCTATTGAGCTCCTACAATGAGCAGTTCTTC. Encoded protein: CASSITGTSGLLSSYNEQFF.